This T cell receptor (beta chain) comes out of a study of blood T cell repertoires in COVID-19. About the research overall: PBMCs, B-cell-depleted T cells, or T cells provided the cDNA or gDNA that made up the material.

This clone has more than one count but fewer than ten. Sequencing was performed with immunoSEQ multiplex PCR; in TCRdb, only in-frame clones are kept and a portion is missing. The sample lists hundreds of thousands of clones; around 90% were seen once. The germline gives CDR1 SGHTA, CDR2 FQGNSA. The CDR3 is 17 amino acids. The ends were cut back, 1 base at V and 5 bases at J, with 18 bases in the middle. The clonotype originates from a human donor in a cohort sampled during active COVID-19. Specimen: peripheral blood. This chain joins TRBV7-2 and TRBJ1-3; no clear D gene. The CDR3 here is CASSLDFGRSSRNTIYF. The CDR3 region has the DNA TGTGCCAGCAGCTTAGATTTTGGGAGGTCGTCTAGAAACACCATATATTTT.